One sample yielded the 17 T cell receptor beta chains listed below, sequenced in a study of T cell responses to AZD1222 COVID-19 vaccine. Repertoires were generated with immunoSEQ multiplex PCR, while TCRdb's copy carries only in-frame clones and drops some. The repertoire has 150,000 to 170,000 clones, 88% of them found once; the top ten carry 3% to 3.5%. Sequenced material: peripheral blood, taken on day 0 of AZD1222 vaccination. Receptor source: an adult in good health.

The table lists this clone with a count of one. The chain carries TRBV6-1 and TRBJ1-1; D is ambiguous. CDR1 and CDR2 (germline): MNHNS, SASEGT. The V end lost 2 bases, the J end lost 4 bases, and 8 bases lay between the germline ends. The CDR3 consists of 13 residues. CDR3 protein: CASSENDFTEAFF. CDR3 nucleotide sequence: TGTGCCAGCAGTGAAAATGATTTCACTGAAGCTTTCTTT.

The chain combines TRBV6-1 with TRBJ1-1, with D unresolved. CDR3 size: 14 residues. Germline lookup yields CDR1 MNHNS and CDR2 SASEGT. With 3 bases removed from V and 0 bases from J, the gap between germline ends came to 8 bases. The CDR3 sequence is CASSEGRLNTEAFF. DNA for the CDR3: TGTGCCAGCAGTGAGGGCAGGCTGAACACTGAAGCTTTCTTT.

The CDR3 is CASSPPYFSHGYTF. In nucleotides, the CDR3 is TGTGCCAGCAGTCCCCCCTACTTTTCCCATGGCTACACCTTC. The chain is built from TRBV7-9 and TRBJ1-2; D gene uncertain. This CDR3 contains 14 residues. V was pared by 6 bases and J by 6 bases, with 17 bases between. The germline gives CDR1 SEHNR, CDR2 FQNEAQ (reference sequence).

This clone has just a few counts. The chain links TRBV29-1 to TRBJ2-1; possible D gene TRBD2, 7 bases. Germline lookup yields CDR1 SQVTM and CDR2 ANQGSEA. V lost 4 bases, J lost 0 bases, and 13 bases lay in between. The CDR3 runs to 15 residues. Here the CDR3 DNA reads TGCAGCGTTGGGGGGGGCCCCGGCTCCTACAATGAGCAGTTCTTC. This encodes CSVGGGPGSYNEQFF.

The J gene is TRBJ1-1, the V gene TRBV5-5, with a weak D call TRBD1 (5 bases). Deletions cut 3 bases from V and 1 base from J, with 13 bases between. CDR1 is SGHKS and CDR2 is YYEKEE in the germline V gene (reference sequence). The CDR3 length is 15 residues. The CDR3 DNA follows: TGTGCCAGCAGCTGGGACCCACTGGAGAACACTGAAGCTTTCTTT. Protein: CASSWDPLENTEAFF.

The chain is built from TRBV5-1 and TRBJ1-2; D ambiguous. Germline CDR1 SGHRS, CDR2 YFSETQ. The CDR3 is made up of 14 amino acids. V was trimmed by 4 bases and J by 4 bases, leaving 14 bases between them. CDR3 in DNA: TGCGCCAGCAGCGATGGCGTGCAGATCTATGGCTACACCTTC. This gives the protein CASSDGVQIYGYTF. The full variable domain, in which reference TRBV5-1 and TRBJ1-2 provide the parts outside the CDR3, is KAGVTQTPRYLIKTRGQQVTLSCSPISGHRSVSWYQQTPGQGLQFLFEYFSETQRNKGNFPGRFSGRQFSNSRSEMNVSTLELGDSALYLCASSDGVQIYGYTFGSGTRLTVV.

The CDR3 bases are TGCGCCAGCAGCCTCAGCCTGAGTGCGGGGAAAACCGGGGAGCTGTTTTTT. Its translation is CASSLSLSAGKTGELFF. V gene TRBV5-1 combines with J gene TRBJ2-2, with D possibly TRBD2 on 6 matching bases. V lost 4 bases, J lost 5 bases, and 21 bases lay in between. The CDR3 contains 17 residues. Germline V gene lookup returns CDR1 SGHRS and CDR2 YFSETQ.

This clone was picked up a small number of times. The gene calls are TRBV5-8 and TRBJ1-2; TRBD1 aligns across 9 bases. Germline assignment: CDR1 SGHTS and CDR2 YDEGEE. The V gene end was trimmed by 5 bases and the J gene end by 2 bases; junction bases not matched to a gene: 4. The CDR3 runs 14 residues. CDR3 protein: CASSLGQGNYGYTF. Written as DNA, the CDR3 is TGTGCCAGCAGTTTAGGACAGGGGAACTATGGCTACACCTTC. Looking up the rest from reference TRBV5-8 and TRBJ1-2 gives the full variable domain: EAGVTQSPTHLIKTRGQQATLRCSPISGHTSVYWYQQALGLGLQFLLWYDEGEERNRGNFPPRFSGRQFPNYSSELNVNALELEDSALYLCASSLGQGNYGYTFGSGTRLTVV.

Worth noting for this clone: Mismatch with germline at one junction end may stem from a read error. The J gene is TRBJ1-6, the V gene TRBV10-3; D not resolved. CDR1 ENHRY and CDR2 SYGVKD come from the germline V gene. The CDR3 is made up of 14 amino acids. CDR3 DNA sequence: TGTGCCACCAGTCCCCCGGACTCTGGTTCACCCCTCCACTTT. Translated, it gives CATSPPDSGSPLHF.

The chain has TRBV7-2 and TRBJ1-2; TRBD1 matches at 8 bases. The CDR3 loop spans 15 amino acids. Germline CDR1 reads SGHTA; CDR2 reads FQGNSA. Germline trimming cut 5 bases from V and 4 bases from J; bases unmatched to any gene: 9. Here the CDR3 reads CASSQFQGAGYGYTF. Here the CDR3 DNA reads TGTGCCAGCAGCCAGTTCCAGGGGGCAGGCTATGGCTACACCTTC. Variable domain in full (rest from reference TRBV7-2 and TRBJ1-2): GAGVSQSPSNKVTEKGKDVELRCDPISGHTALYWYRQSLGQGLEFLIYFQGNSAPDKSGLPSDRFSAERTGGSVSTLTIQRTQQEDSAVYLCASSQFQGAGYGYTFGSGTRLTVV.

The chain is built from TRBV7-2 and TRBJ1-2, with a possible D match to TRBD1 (5 bases). The CDR3 is 13 amino acids. Trimming shortened V by 4 bases and J by 5 bases, and 11 bases separated the two germline ends. Germline V gene sequence: CDR1 SGHTA, CDR2 FQGNSA. CDR3 nucleotide sequence: TGTGCCAGCAGCTCATCCCAGGGATATGGCTACACCTTC. As protein: CASSSSQGYGYTF.

V is TRBV7-9 and J is TRBJ1-1; D uncertain. The CDR3 extends over 13 amino acids. Looked up from germline, CDR1 is SEHNR and CDR2 is FQNEAQ (reference sequence). Trimming removed 5 bases at V and 5 bases at J, with 12 bases between. This chain's CDR3 is CASSDTPRTEAFF. The CDR3 DNA follows: TGTGCCAGCAGCGATACCCCCAGGACTGAAGCTTTCTTT. The variable domain in full, completed from reference TRBV7-9 and TRBJ1-1, reads DTGVSQNPRHKITKRGQNVTFRCDPISEHNRLYWYRQTLGQGPEFLTYFQNEAQLEKSRLLSDRFSAERPKGSFSTLEIQRTEQGDSAMYLCASSDTPRTEAFFGQGTRLTVV.

This clone appeared a single time. The gene calls are TRBV6-1 and TRBJ1-5, with D unclear. Per germline, CDR1 MNHNS and CDR2 SASEGT. The CDR3 has 15 residues. Deletions cut 1 base from V and 1 base from J, with 8 bases between. The CDR3 region has the DNA TGTGCCAGCAGTGAAGTAGGCTCGAGCAATCAGCCCCAGCATTTT. It translates to CASSEVGSSNQPQHF.

This sequence joins TRBV2 and TRBJ1-6; D is possibly TRBD1 (5 bases). V gave up 2 bases and J gave up 5 bases, with 10 bases separating them. The CDR3 runs 15 residues. Germline V lookup: CDR1 SNHLY, CDR2 FYNNEI. CDR3 coding DNA: TGTGCCAGCAGTGAACGGGGGGGAAATAATTCACCCCTCCACTTT. Its translation is CASSERGGNNSPLHF.

This clone showed up just once. The J gene is TRBJ1-4, the V gene TRBV19, with a possible D match to TRBD1 (5 bases). The CDR3 is 13 residues long. V was cut by 9 bases and J by 5 bases, with 13 bases left in between. From germline, CDR1 is LNHDA and CDR2 SQIVND (reference sequence). The CDR3: CASRDAANEKLFF. The CDR3 DNA reads TGTGCCAGCCGGGACGCAGCGAATGAAAAACTGTTTTTT. The whole variable domain, filled in from reference TRBV19 and TRBJ1-4, reads DGGITQSPKYLFRKEGQNVTLSCEQNLNHDAMYWYRQDPGQGLRLIYYSQIVNDFQKGDIAEGYSVSREKKESFPLTVTSAQKNPTAFYLCASRDAANEKLFFGSGTQLSVL.

V usage is TRBV3-1 (or the pseudogene TRBV3-2) and J usage is TRBJ1-2; D is undetermined. Between the trimmed V and J ends, which lost 6 bases and 7 bases, there was a span of 15 bases. This CDR3 is built from 13 residues. From germline, CDR1 is LGHDT and CDR2 YNNKEL (reference sequence). The CDR3 region is CASSPKWGFGYTF. CDR3 in DNA: TGTGCCAGCAGTCCTAAGTGGGGTTTTGGCTACACCTTC.

This clone is deemed medium-sized. The rearrangement joins TRBV6-5 to TRBJ2-3; D remains ambiguous. The CDR3 runs to 15 residues. V lost 2 bases and J lost 0, with 9 bases in between. Germline V gene sequence: CDR1 MNHEY, CDR2 SVGAGI. The CDR3 region has the DNA TGTGCCAGCAGTTACAATCCGTATAGCACAGATACGCAGTATTTT. It specifies CASSYNPYSTDTQYF.